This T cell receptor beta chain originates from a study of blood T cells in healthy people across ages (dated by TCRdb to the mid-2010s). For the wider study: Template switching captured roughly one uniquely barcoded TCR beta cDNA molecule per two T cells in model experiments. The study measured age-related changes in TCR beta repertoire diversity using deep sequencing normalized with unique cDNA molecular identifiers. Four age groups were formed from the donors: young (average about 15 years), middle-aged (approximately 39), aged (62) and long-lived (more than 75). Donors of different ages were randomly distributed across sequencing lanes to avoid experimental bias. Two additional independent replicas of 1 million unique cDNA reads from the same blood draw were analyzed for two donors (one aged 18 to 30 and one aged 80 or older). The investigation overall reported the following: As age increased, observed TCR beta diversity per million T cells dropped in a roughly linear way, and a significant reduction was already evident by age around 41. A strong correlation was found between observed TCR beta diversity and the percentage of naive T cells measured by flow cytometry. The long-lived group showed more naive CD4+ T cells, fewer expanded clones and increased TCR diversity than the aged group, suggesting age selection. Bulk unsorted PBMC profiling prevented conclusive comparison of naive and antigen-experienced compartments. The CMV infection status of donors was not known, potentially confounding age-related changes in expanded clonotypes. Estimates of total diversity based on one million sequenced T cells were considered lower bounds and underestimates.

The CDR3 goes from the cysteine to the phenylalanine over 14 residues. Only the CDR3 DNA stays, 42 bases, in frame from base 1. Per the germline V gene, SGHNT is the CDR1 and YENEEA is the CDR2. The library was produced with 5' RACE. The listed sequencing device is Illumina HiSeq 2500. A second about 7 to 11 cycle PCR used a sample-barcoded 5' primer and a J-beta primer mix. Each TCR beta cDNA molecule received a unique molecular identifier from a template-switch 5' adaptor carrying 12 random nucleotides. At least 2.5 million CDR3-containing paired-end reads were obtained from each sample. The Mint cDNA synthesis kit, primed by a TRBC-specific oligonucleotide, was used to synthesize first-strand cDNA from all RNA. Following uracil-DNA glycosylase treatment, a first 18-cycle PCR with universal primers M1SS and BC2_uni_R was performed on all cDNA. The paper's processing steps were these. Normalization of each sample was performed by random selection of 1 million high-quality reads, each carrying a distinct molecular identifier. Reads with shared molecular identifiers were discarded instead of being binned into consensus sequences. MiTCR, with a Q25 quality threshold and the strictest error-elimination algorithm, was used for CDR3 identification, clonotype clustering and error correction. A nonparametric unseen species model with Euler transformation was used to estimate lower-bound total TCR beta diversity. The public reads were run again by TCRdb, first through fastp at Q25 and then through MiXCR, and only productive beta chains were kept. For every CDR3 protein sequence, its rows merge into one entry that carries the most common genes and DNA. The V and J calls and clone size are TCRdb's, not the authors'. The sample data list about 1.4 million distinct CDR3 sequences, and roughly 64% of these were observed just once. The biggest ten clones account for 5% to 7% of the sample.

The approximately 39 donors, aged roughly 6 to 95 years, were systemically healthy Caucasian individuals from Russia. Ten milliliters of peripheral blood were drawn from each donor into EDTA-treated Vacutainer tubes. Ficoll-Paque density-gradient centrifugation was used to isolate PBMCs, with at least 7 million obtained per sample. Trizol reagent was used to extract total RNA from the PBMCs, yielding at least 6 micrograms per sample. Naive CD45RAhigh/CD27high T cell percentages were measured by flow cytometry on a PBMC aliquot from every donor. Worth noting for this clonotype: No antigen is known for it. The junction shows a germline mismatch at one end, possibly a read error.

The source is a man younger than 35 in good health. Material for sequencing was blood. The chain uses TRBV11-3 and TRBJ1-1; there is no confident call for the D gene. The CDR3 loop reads CASSLGPKNTVAFF. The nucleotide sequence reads TGTGCCAGCAGCTTAGGCCCTAAGAACACTGTAGCTTTCTTT.